This T cell receptor beta chain was observed in a study of CD8+ T cells in alopecia areata. There are 14 residues in the CDR3. Trimming shortened V by 4 bases and J by 3 bases, and 10 bases separated the two germline ends. CDR1 is SGHTA, CDR2 FQGNSA, per germline. Extracted RNA was reverse transcribed, and the resulting cDNA served as sequencing template. Some clones are missing from TCRdb's copy, which holds only in-frame ones; the method was immunoSEQ multiplex PCR. The repertoire holds over 150,000 clones, with just over 55% as singletons. The clonotype comes from a human donor in good health. The chain links TRBV7-2 to TRBJ2-1; the D gene is possibly TRBD2 (5 bases). The specimen was CD8+ T cells sorted from blood. CDR3 protein: CASSSPTSYNEQFF. Written as DNA, the CDR3 is TGTGCCAGCAGCTCCCCTACTAGCTACAATGAGCAGTTCTTC.